What follows are 32 T cell receptor beta chains derived from one specimen sequenced in a study of molecular identifiers for immune sequencing clone quantification. TCRdb fed the PCR reads into MiXCR, producing one record per CDR3 protein. The sample carries approximately 630,000 distinct CDR3 sequences, over 25% recorded once. Sequenced: naive CD8+ T cells from blood, with Jurkat cell RNA spiked in. Subset of the sample: FACS-sorted CD8+CD4-CCR7+CD45RA+ naive T cells. All receptors derive from a human donor in good health. Some libraries in this study had Jurkat cell RNA spiked in.

As regards this clonotype: A much larger clone is a single base away; this may be a read error. V usage is TRBV9 and J usage is TRBJ1-1; D is uncertain. Per germline, CDR1 SGDLS and CDR2 YYNGEE. Deletions cut 5 bases from V and 3 bases from J, with 20 bases between. The CDR3 loop spans 16 amino acids. CDR3 DNA sequence: TGTGCCAGCAGTACAGACGCGGCAGGCGCCGACACTGAAGCTTTCTTT. It is translated as CASSTDAAGADTEAFF.

This clonotype occurred many times. This chain connects TRBV6-6 to TRBJ1-5, with 8 bases lining up with TRBD1. The CDR3 length is 15 residues. Unmatched junction bases numbered 7, after V lost 5 bases and J lost 4 bases. Per germline, CDR1 MNHNY and CDR2 SVGAGI (reference sequence). CDR3 coding DNA: TGTGCCAGCAGTGCAACAGGGGGGGGTAATCAGCCCCAGCATTTT. Translating it yields CASSATGGGNQPQHF.

Only a few counts were recorded for this clonotype. The chain is built from TRBV4-3 and TRBJ2-7; TRBD1 is a possible D gene (6 bases). V lost 0 bases to trimming and J lost 4 bases, with 16 bases between them. CDR3 size: 16 residues. Germline V lookup: CDR1 LGHNA, CDR2 YSLEER. CDR3 amino acids: CASSQDLGATGYEQYF. The CDR3 DNA reads as TGCGCCAGCAGCCAAGATCTGGGGGCCACAGGATACGAGCAGTACTTC.

The V gene is TRBV4-1, the J gene TRBJ1-1; tentatively, D is TRBD1 (6 bases). The CDR3 totals 17 residues. V lost 0 bases to trimming and J lost 3 bases, with 17 bases between them. Germline CDR1 MGHRA, CDR2 YSYEKL. The CDR3 spells CASSQDPSWGADTEAFF. The CDR3 DNA reads as TGCGCCAGCAGCCAAGACCCCTCTTGGGGGGCGGACACTGAAGCTTTCTTT.

The rearrangement uses TRBV6-2 or TRBV6-3 and TRBJ2-2; 8 nucleotides align to TRBD2. The CDR3 is 15 amino acids. J was trimmed by 6 bases and V by 7 bases; bases with no gene match: 10. From germline, CDR1 is MNHEY and CDR2 SVGEGT. CDR3 protein: CASTTMGLVPGELFF. CDR3 nucleotides: TGTGCCAGCACCACGATGGGACTAGTCCCCGGGGAGCTGTTTTTT.

This clonotype has more than one count but fewer than ten. The V call is TRBV20-1, the J call TRBJ2-1, with D unresolved. The CDR3 contains 13 residues. The V gene lost 6 bases and the J gene lost 7 bases, with 16 bases spanning the gap. Germline lookup yields CDR1 DFQATT and CDR2 SNEGSKA (reference sequence). CDR3 nucleotide sequence: TGCAGTGCATCGTTCGCAGAAACGAATGAGCAGTTCTTC. Protein product: CSASFAETNEQFF.

On this clonotype itself: Its ends do not fully match the called genes, so a read error is possible. CDR3 region: CASSLSPATNEKPFF. DNA of the CDR3: TGTGCCAGCAGTTTATCCCCTGCAACTAATGAAAAACCGTTTTTT. The V gene is TRBV27, the J gene TRBJ1-4; D call uncertain. CDR1 MNHEY and CDR2 SMNVEV come from the germline V gene (reference sequence). This CDR3 spans 15 amino acids.

This clonotype was seen at least ten times. The rearrangement links TRBV7-9 to TRBJ1-2, with 8 bases that match TRBD1. This CDR3 region has 15 residues. V lost 4 bases to trimming and J lost 5 bases; unmatched junction nucleotides: 9. The germline V gene has CDR1 SEHNR and CDR2 FQNEAQ (reference sequence). In nucleotides, the CDR3 is TGTGCCAGCAGCTCCGGACAGGGATCGGGATATGGCTACACCTTC. It specifies CASSSGQGSGYGYTF.

The V and J genes are TRBV4-3 and TRBJ2-2; possible D gene TRBD1, 5 bases. The CDR3 extends over 17 amino acids. V shed 0 bases and J shed 0 bases, with 11 bases lying between them. Germline lookup yields CDR1 LGHNA and CDR2 YSLEER. The CDR3 DNA sequence: TGCGCCAGCAGCCAAGATCTCACAGGTTCGAACACCGGGGAGCTGTTTTTT. Its protein product is CASSQDLTGSNTGELFF.

The sample holds many counts of this clonotype. The J gene is TRBJ2-1, the V gene TRBV7-9; D gene unclear. Germline V gene sequence: CDR1 SEHNR, CDR2 FQNEAQ (reference sequence). There are 11 residues in the CDR3. V shed 5 bases and J shed 5 bases, with 4 bases lying between them. CDR3 region: CASSVNNEQFF. Written as DNA, the CDR3 is TGTGCCAGCAGCGTAAACAATGAGCAGTTCTTC.

This clonotype occurred a few times. The gene calls are TRBV4-3 and TRBJ2-7; possibly TRBD1 for D (5 bases). Looked up from germline, CDR1 is LGHNA and CDR2 is YSLEER. The CDR3 is made up of 14 amino acids. V was cut by 1 base and J by 2 bases, with 9 bases left in between. CDR3 sequence reads: CASSQGIGAYEQYF. The CDR3, as DNA: TGCGCCAGCAGCCAAGGTATAGGGGCCTACGAGCAGTACTTC.

V is TRBV7-9 and J is TRBJ1-1; weak D call: TRBD1 (5 bases). Trimming removed 5 bases at V and 10 bases at J, with 14 bases between. Germline V gene lookup returns CDR1 SEHNR and CDR2 FQNEAQ (reference sequence). CDR3 length: 12 amino acids. CDR3 amino acids: CASSTPREVAFF. CDR3 bases: TGTGCCAGCAGCACCCCCAGGGAAGTAGCTTTCTTT.

In its sample, this clonotype was seen many times. The rearrangement uses TRBV7-9 and TRBJ2-3; 10 positions match TRBD2. V trimming: 5 bases; J trimming: 0 bases; junction bases outside the gene matches: 5. The CDR3 is 16 amino acids. CDR1 and CDR2 from the germline V gene are SEHNR and FQNEAQ (reference sequence). In DNA form, the CDR3 reads TGTGCCAGCAGCCCAGGACTAGCGGAGAGCACAGATACGCAGTATTTT. Translated: CASSPGLAESTDTQYF.

In this sample, this clonotype turned up a few times. A much larger clonotype is one base distant, so this may be a read error. The chain links TRBV4-3 to TRBJ2-7; possibly TRBD1 or TRBD2 for D (5 bases each). CDR1 is LGHNA and CDR2 is YSLEER in the germline V gene. This CDR3 region has 13 residues. CDR3 residues: CAGSPGTDYEQYF. CDR3 bases: TGCGCCGGCAGCCCCGGGACGGACTACGAGCAGTACTTC.

The chain employs TRBV27 and TRBJ1-5, with 9 positions matching TRBD1. Germline V gene data show CDR1 as MNHEY and CDR2 as SMNVEV (reference sequence). The CDR3 extends over 17 amino acids. With V trimmed by 2 bases and J by 7 bases, 12 bases remained unmatched. The chain's CDR3 is CASSLISRGQGGQPQHF. The CDR3 nucleotides are TGTGCCAGCAGTTTAATTTCAAGGGGACAGGGTGGACAGCCCCAGCATTTT.

About this clonotype itself: An end of the junction differs from the germline gene, which may be a read error. The rearrangement links TRBV6-1 to TRBJ2-7; D tentatively fits TRBD1 or TRBD2 (5 bases each). The CDR3 runs to 12 residues. Looked up from germline, CDR1 is MNHNS and CDR2 is SASEGT. CDR3 sequence reads: CASLTDYYDQYF. CDR3 coding DNA: TGTGCCAGCCTGACAGACTATTACGATCAGTACTTC.

The chain couples TRBV28 to TRBJ2-5; 8 nucleotides align to TRBD1. The CDR3 runs to 14 residues. Germline CDR1 is MDHEN and CDR2 is SYDVKM. The J segment lost 5 bases and the V segment lost 3 bases, leaving 5 bases of the junction unmatched. The CDR3 here is CASSFRGRVETQYF. The CDR3 nucleotides read TGTGCCAGCAGTTTCAGGGGGCGAGTGGAGACCCAGTACTTC.

On this clonotype: A clone one base away is much larger, so this may be a read error. This chain links TRBV7-9 with TRBJ2-3; D is perhaps TRBD1 or TRBD2 (5 bases each). Trimming pared 5 bases from V and 2 bases from J, leaving 20 bases between. The CDR3 sequence is 17 residues long. The germline V gene encodes CDR1 SEHNR and CDR2 FQNEAQ (reference sequence). The CDR3 spells CASSPPHGAEATDTQYF. Here the CDR3 DNA reads TGTGCCAGCAGCCCACCACACGGGGCAGAGGCCACAGATACGCAGTATTTT.

The chain employs TRBV27 and TRBJ2-7, with unresolved D. Deletions cut 10 bases from V and 0 bases from J, with 16 bases between. The CDR3 runs to 14 residues. Germline V gene data show CDR1 as MNHEY and CDR2 as SMNVEV (reference sequence). The CDR3 reads CANAPRAGSYEQYF. CDR3 coding DNA: TGTGCCAACGCCCCCCGAGCCGGCTCCTACGAGCAGTACTTC.

This clonotype was counted a single time. The chain recombines TRBV4-1 with TRBJ1-1; no clear D. Trimming pared 1 base from V and 11 bases from J, leaving 14 bases between. The germline gives CDR1 MGHRA, CDR2 YSYEKL. The CDR3 runs 13 residues. DNA of the CDR3: TGCGCCAGCAGCCAAGGATGGGGATTCGAGGCTTTCTTT. Translating it yields CASSQGWGFEAFF.

This clonotype has just a few counts. The chain recombines TRBV2 with TRBJ2-1, with 11 bases matching TRBD2. Trimming at V came to 3 bases and at J to 7 bases, leaving 5 bases not matched to a gene. From germline, CDR1 is SNHLY and CDR2 FYNNEI. This CDR3 is 15 amino acids long. CDR3 amino acids: CASSEIAGGRNEQFF. In nucleotides, the CDR3 is TGTGCCAGCAGTGAGATAGCGGGGGGGCGGAATGAGCAGTTCTTC.

This clonotype was seen only a few times. The gene calls are TRBV6-5 and TRBJ2-7, with D possibly TRBD2 on 5 matching bases. This CDR3 comprises 15 residues. Between the trimmed V and J ends, which lost 7 bases and 6 bases, there was a span of 22 bases. Looked up from germline, CDR1 is MNHEY and CDR2 is SVGAGI. The CDR3 here is CASTLSGNTPSEQYF. Here the CDR3 DNA reads TGTGCCAGCACTTTAAGCGGAAATACACCTAGCGAGCAGTACTTC.

With regard to this clonotype: A single base separates this from a much larger clone, so it may be a read error. The rearrangement links TRBV5-1 to TRBJ2-5; D might be TRBD1 or TRBD2, each matching 5 bases. The V end was cut by 4 bases, the J end by 2 bases, with 15 bases between. Per germline, CDR1 SGHRS and CDR2 YFSETQ. The CDR3 consists of 15 residues. For the CDR3, the DNA is TGCGCCAGCAGCCACGTCGGGACCTCTCAAGAGACCCAGTACTTC. Translation gives CASSHVGTSQETQYF.

The V gene is TRBV7-6, the J gene TRBJ2-7; the match to TRBD2 covers 7 bases. The CDR3 consists of 18 residues. Losses at the gene ends were 0 bases for V and 6 bases for J; bases not matched to a gene: 17. CDR1 and CDR2 from the germline V gene are SGHVS and FNYEAQ. CDR3 protein: CASSLAQRTSYYAAEQYF. In nucleotides, the CDR3 is TGTGCCAGCAGCTTAGCTCAAAGGACTAGTTACTATGCTGCCGAGCAGTACTTC.

This clonotype was recorded many times. The CDR3 region has the DNA TGTGCCACCGAAGGACAGGGTGGCGGGGAGCTGTTTTTT. Its translation is CATEGQGGGELFF. This chain links TRBV7-6 with TRBJ2-2, with TRBD1 matching over 8 bases. CDR1 is SGHVS, CDR2 FNYEAQ, per germline. Trimming took 10 bases from V and 7 from J; bases not matched to a gene: 8. The CDR3 totals 13 residues.

This clonotype was seen many times. The V and J genes are TRBV19 and TRBJ2-3, with D perhaps given as TRBD1 or TRBD2 (5 bases each). Trimming removed 7 bases from V and 2 bases from J, with 19 bases in between. Germline values: CDR1 LNHDA, CDR2 SQIVND (reference sequence). CDR3 size: 16 residues. The CDR3 nucleotides read TGTGCCAGTACCCCGGGACCGAAGTACCTCACAGATACGCAGTATTTT. It encodes CASTPGPKYLTDTQYF. The full variable domain, completed using reference TRBV19 and TRBJ2-3, is DGGITQSPKYLFRKEGQNVTLSCEQNLNHDAMYWYRQDPGQGLRLIYYSQIVNDFQKGDIAEGYSVSREKKESFPLTVTSAQKNPTAFYLCASTPGPKYLTDTQYFGPGTRLTVL.

This clonotype was counted many times. This chain uses TRBV5-5 with TRBJ1-1; tentatively, D is TRBD1 (6 bases). V was trimmed by 2 bases and J by 5 bases, leaving 13 bases between them. CDR3 length: 14 residues. The V gene's germline CDR1 is SGHKS and CDR2 YYEKEE (reference sequence). Here the CDR3 reads CASSLWGLGTEAFF. The CDR3 DNA reads TGTGCCAGCAGCTTATGGGGGCTGGGGACTGAAGCTTTCTTT.

A note on this clonotype: This could be a read error, since a much larger clone is one nucleotide away. The genes are TRBV12-3 or TRBV12-4 and TRBJ1-4; D is unresolved. The CDR3 covers 13 residues. CDR3 DNA: TGTGCCTCCCGATATGCAACTAATGAAGAACTGTTTTTT. Translated, it gives CASRYATNEELFF.

In this sample, this clonotype turned up a few times. The chain uses TRBV4-3 and TRBJ2-1; TRBD2 aligns across 11 bases. The germline V gene encodes CDR1 LGHNA and CDR2 YSLEER. There are 15 residues in the CDR3. The ends lost 4 bases at V and 8 bases at J; junction bases unmatched: 7. The DNA for the CDR3 is TGCGCCAGCAGCCTTAGCGGGGGGGCCTTGGATGAGCAGTTCTTC. It translates to CASSLSGGALDEQFF.

This clonotype was observed at least ten times. The chain employs TRBV20-1 and TRBJ2-3; D is unclear. This CDR3 contains 14 residues. With 0 bases removed from V and 5 bases from J, the gap between germline ends came to 12 bases. Germline CDR1 DFQATT, CDR2 SNEGSKA (reference sequence). CDR3 residues: CSARDQASVDTQYF. CDR3 coding DNA: TGCAGTGCTAGAGATCAGGCGTCGGTAGATACGCAGTATTTT.

This clonotype was found a few times. The rearrangement joins TRBV7-9 to TRBJ2-7; 15 bases align to TRBD2. The junction had 12 bases not matched to a gene; V was cut back by 3 bases and J by 0 bases. Germline values: CDR1 SEHNR, CDR2 FQNEAQ (reference sequence). The CDR3 is 20 amino acids. The CDR3 spells CASSFSPGLAGGKGSYEQYF. CDR3 bases: TGTGCCAGCAGCTTCAGTCCCGGACTAGCGGGAGGGAAGGGCTCCTACGAGCAGTACTTC.

In this sample, this clonotype turned up a few times. This chain joins TRBV14 and TRBJ2-1; no definite D call. Deletions cut 1 base from V and 9 bases from J, with 7 bases between. The CDR3 is 12 amino acids. Per germline, CDR1 SGHDN and CDR2 FVKESK. In nucleotides, the CDR3 is TGTGCCAGCAGCCAAGTTAGTGTTGAGCAGTTCTTC. Protein sequence: CASSQVSVEQFF.